This T cell receptor (beta chain) was sequenced during a study of low-dose radiotherapy and immunotherapy resistance in tumors. For the study at large: In Cohort 2, 1 Gy per fraction was delivered every two weeks, for a total of 13 Gy over 26 weeks. Each patient was administered nivolumab intravenously at 240 mg, which was a flat dose, every two weeks, along with intravenous ipilimumab at 1 mg/kg every six weeks.

Along with nivolumab and ipilimumab, donors received aspirin, low-dose cyclophosphamide and low-dose radiotherapy. The presence of advanced solid tumors lacking tumor-infiltrating lymphocytes characterized eligible patients. The CDR3 is made up of 14 amino acids. V trimming: 6 bases; J trimming: 2 bases; junction bases outside the gene matches: 5. The germline CDR1 and CDR2 sequences are MDHEN and SYDVKM. First-strand cDNA used TRAV- and TRBV-specific primers, covering alpha and beta chains. TCR amplification involved about 19 PCR cycles with a constant-region primer and V-primer adapter. MiXCR, run by TCRdb on the reads, gives a single entry per CDR3 protein. The sample records approximately 11,000 distinct CDR3 sequences, 51% being singletons.

V and J are TRBV28 and TRBJ2-3; 7 bases match TRBD1. This TCR came from a human donor with advanced metastatic prostate, ovarian, gallbladder or colorectal cancer (not recorded which). This table probably holds off-target reads from a library built for another chain. CDR3 residues: CASRRTGLTDTQYF. In DNA form, the CDR3 reads TGTGCCAGCAGAAGGACAGGCCTCACAGATACGCAGTATTTT. Full variable domain (remainder filled in from reference TRBV28 and TRBJ2-3): DVKVTQSSRYLVKRTGEKVFLECVQDMDHENMFWYRQDPGLGLRLIYFSYDVKMKEKGDIPEGYSVSREKKERFSLILESASTNQTSMYLCASRRTGLTDTQYFGPGTRLTVL.